Below are 12 T cell receptor beta chains sequenced from a single sample in a study of T cells expressing NK-cell markers (dated by TCRdb to the early 2020s). The method was 5' RACE. The listed sequencing device is Illumina HiSeq 2000. After reprocessing by TCRdb, each CDR3 protein sequence is one entry, and no DNA is given. The sample's clone listing holds 150,000 to 200,000 distinct CDR3 sequences. Around 20% of the sample comes from the top ten. The specimen sequenced was blood T cells: a sorted CD56 or NKG2C T cell subset, CD4+ or CD8+ T cells, or bulk PBMC T cells (not recorded which). The receptors derive from a man aged 18-69 years in good health.

The V and J genes are TRBV12-3 or TRBV12-4 and TRBJ2-2. CDR3 size: 16 residues. CDR3 region: CASSHPVRANTGELFF.

This sequence joins TRBV2 and TRBJ2-1; TCRdb selects TRBD1, and the lack of DNA leaves this call unchecked. The CDR3 length is 12 residues. Per the germline V gene, CDR1 is SNHLY and CDR2 is FYNNEI. The CDR3: CASRRSTGPGFF.

V usage is TRBV15 and J usage is TRBJ2-5; TCRdb lists TRBD1, though no DNA is available to test this call. Germline lookup yields CDR1 LNHNV and CDR2 YYDKDF (reference sequence). This CDR3 contains 15 residues. This CDR3 reads CATSRDLGGQETQYF. The entire variable domain, with the rest obtained from reference TRBV15 and TRBJ2-5, is as follows: DAMVIQNPRYQVTQFGKPVTLSCSQTLNHNVMYWYQQKSSQAPKLLFHYYDKDFNNEADTPDNFQSRRPNTSFCFLDIRSPGLGDTAMYLCATSRDLGGQETQYFGPGTRLLVL.

The chain is built from TRBV27 and TRBJ2-1; TCRdb selects TRBD1, and the lack of DNA leaves this call unchecked. Germline V gene lookup returns CDR1 MNHEY and CDR2 SMNVEV (reference sequence). The CDR3 sequence is 16 residues long. The chain's CDR3 is CASSSIQGSGYNEQFF.

This chain connects TRBV27 to TRBJ2-2; the D call from TCRdb, TRBD1, cannot be confirmed without DNA. Germline V gene data show CDR1 as MNHEY and CDR2 as SMNVEV (reference sequence). The CDR3 has 15 amino acids. The CDR3 here is CASRKNDRYTGELFF.

The J gene is TRBJ1-2, the V gene TRBV7-8; TCRdb picks TRBD1, but there is no DNA to check that call. Germline CDR1 is SGHVS and CDR2 is FQNEAQ. The CDR3 extends over 14 amino acids. The CDR3 here is CASSLSQGANGYTF.

This chain joins TRBV5-1 and TRBJ2-7; TCRdb's assignment of TRBD1 cannot be checked, as there is no DNA. Germline V lookup: CDR1 SGHRS, CDR2 YFSETQ. This CDR3 has 15 amino acids. The CDR3 reads CASRPGGGSDYEQYF.

This chain links TRBV11-3 with TRBJ2-1; the TCRdb D gene call, TRBD1, has no DNA to confirm it. The CDR3 has 16 amino acids. Germline CDR1 SGHNT, CDR2 YENEEA. The CDR3 sequence: CASSPRRGQGFDEQFF.

This chain joins TRBV20-1 and TRBJ1-2; TCRdb selects TRBD1, and the lack of DNA leaves this call unchecked. Looked up from germline, CDR1 is DFQATT and CDR2 is SNEGSKA (reference sequence). This CDR3 contains 13 residues. CDR3 region: CSARATGMYGYTF.

V usage is TRBV11-1 and J usage is TRBJ2-1; the TCRdb call, TRBD2, lacks DNA for checking. The CDR3 consists of 17 residues. CDR1 and CDR2 from the germline V gene are SGHAT and FQDESV (reference sequence). The CDR3 protein is CASSFFELAGDHNEQFF.

The chain uses TRBV2 and TRBJ2-5; TCRdb names TRBD2, which stays unverified in the absence of DNA. CDR3 length: 14 amino acids. Germline CDR1 is SNHLY and CDR2 is FYNNEI. This CDR3 is CARATSGSQETQYF.

The chain links TRBV12-3 or TRBV12-4 to TRBJ1-2; TCRdb returns TRBD1, unconfirmable since there is no DNA. The CDR3 covers 14 residues. The CDR3 loop is CASMYAGTSYGYTF.